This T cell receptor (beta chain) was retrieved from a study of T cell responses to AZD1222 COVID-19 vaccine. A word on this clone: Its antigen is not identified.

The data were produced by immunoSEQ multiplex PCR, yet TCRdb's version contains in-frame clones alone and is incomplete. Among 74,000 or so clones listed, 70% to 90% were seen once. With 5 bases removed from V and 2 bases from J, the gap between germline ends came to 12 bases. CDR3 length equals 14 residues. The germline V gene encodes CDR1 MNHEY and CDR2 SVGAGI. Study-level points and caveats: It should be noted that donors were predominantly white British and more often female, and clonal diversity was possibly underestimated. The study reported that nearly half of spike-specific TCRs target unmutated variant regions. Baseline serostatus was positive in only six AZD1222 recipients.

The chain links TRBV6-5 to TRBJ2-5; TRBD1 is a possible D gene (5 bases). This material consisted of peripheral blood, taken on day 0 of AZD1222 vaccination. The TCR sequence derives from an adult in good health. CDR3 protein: CASSQLGQQETQYF. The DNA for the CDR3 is TGTGCCAGCAGTCAGCTGGGGCAGCAAGAGACCCAGTACTTC.